The subject of this entry is one TCR beta chain. Its antigen is unidentified. The CDR3 loop spans 15 amino acids. Deletions cut 2 bases from V and 2 bases from J, with 11 bases between. Germline V gene sequence: CDR1 SEHNR, CDR2 FQNEAQ (reference sequence). This sample stems from a study of shared clonotypes between healthy human individuals. Genomic DNA from each subset was divided evenly over several immunoSEQ plates. Libraries were prepared by immunoSEQ multiplex PCR; TCRdb keeps only in-frame clonotypes and omits some of them. This table holds under 2,000,000 clones, roughly 95% found once. Notes on the study in general: Shared across a few donors were around 5% of the naive CD4 clonotypes. Few donors limited the genetic and exposure-history diversity represented.

CD8 cells classed as naive were CD45RO-negative and positively selected for CCR7, excluding terminally differentiated effector memory CD45RA+ cells. The TCR sequence derives from a man younger than 35 in good health. V usage is TRBV7-9 and J usage is TRBJ2-3, with D perhaps TRBD1 (6 bases). What was sequenced was naive CD8+ T cells sorted from blood. CDR3 nucleotides: TGTGCCAGCAGCTTAAGGACAGACTTCACAGATACGCAGTATTTT. Translated: CASSLRTDFTDTQYF.